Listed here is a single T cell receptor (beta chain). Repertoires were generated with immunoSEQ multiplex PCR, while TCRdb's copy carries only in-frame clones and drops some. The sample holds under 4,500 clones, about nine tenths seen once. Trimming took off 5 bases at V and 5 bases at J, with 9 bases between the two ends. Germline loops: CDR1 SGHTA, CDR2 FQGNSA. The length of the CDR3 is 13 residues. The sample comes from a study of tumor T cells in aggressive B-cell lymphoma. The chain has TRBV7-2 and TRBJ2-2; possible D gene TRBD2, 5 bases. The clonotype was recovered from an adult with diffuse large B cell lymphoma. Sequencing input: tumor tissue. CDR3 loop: CASSPRVTGELFF. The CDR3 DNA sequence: TGTGCCAGCAGCCCGAGGGTAACCGGGGAGCTGTTTTTT.